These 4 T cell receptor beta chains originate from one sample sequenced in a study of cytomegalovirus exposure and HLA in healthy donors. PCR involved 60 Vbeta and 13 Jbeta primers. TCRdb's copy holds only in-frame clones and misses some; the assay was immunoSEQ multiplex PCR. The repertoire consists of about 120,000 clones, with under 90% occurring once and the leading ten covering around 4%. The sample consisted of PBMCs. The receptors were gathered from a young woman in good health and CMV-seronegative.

The CDR3: CASPKGSPNEQFF. CDR3 nucleotides: TGTGCCAGCCCCAAAGGGAGTCCTAATGAGCAGTTCTTC. This chain connects TRBV7-9 to TRBJ2-1, with D perhaps matching TRBD2 (5 bases). V dropped 8 bases and J dropped 7 bases, with 15 bases sitting between them. CDR1 and CDR2 from the germline V gene are SEHNR and FQNEAQ (reference sequence). The CDR3 sequence is 13 residues long.

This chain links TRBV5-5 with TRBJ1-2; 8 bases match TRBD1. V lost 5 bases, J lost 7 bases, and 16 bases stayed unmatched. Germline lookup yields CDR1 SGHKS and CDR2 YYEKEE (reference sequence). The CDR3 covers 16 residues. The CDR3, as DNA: TGTGCCAGCAGGCATGGCGGTTCCGACAGGGGACTTGGCTACACCTTC. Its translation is CASRHGGSDRGLGYTF.

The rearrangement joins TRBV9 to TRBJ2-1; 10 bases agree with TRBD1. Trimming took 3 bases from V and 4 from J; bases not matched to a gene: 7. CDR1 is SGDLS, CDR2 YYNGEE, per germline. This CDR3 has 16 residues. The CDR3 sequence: CASSGHRDRGYNEQFF. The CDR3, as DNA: TGTGCCAGCAGCGGCCACCGGGACAGGGGTTACAATGAGCAGTTCTTC.

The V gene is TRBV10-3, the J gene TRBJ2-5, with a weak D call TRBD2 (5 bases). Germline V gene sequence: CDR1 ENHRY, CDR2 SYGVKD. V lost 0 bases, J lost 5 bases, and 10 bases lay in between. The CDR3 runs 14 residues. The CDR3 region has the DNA TGTGCCATCAGTGAGTCGCAGGAGCGGGAGACCCAGTACTTC. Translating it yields CAISESQERETQYF.